This note documents a single T cell receptor beta chain sequence. Its antigen is unknown. CDR1 and CDR2 (germline): SQVTM, ANQGSEA. The CDR3 has 15 residues. V lost 3 bases to trimming and J lost 6 bases; unmatched junction nucleotides: 11. The sample originates from a study of immune evolution from preneoplasia to lung adenocarcinoma. Turning to the study itself: HLA loss of heterozygosity: about 7% AIS, about 15% MIA, about 35% ADC, none AAH.

Patients had resection in Japan or China between about 2014 and 2018. H&E slides confirmed each diagnosis, reviewed by two pathologists independently. General observations from the study: Clonality was highest in normal lung, lower in later-stage lesions apparently.

TCRdb keeps only in-frame clones here, not all; method: immunoSEQ multiplex PCR. Among 7,000 to 10,000 clones listed, 81% were seen once. The receptor's source is a person in their fifties with lung adenocarcinoma. The specimen was FFPE invasive lung adenocarcinoma tissue. The chain links TRBV29-1 to TRBJ2-3, with TRBD1 matching 8 bases. CDR3 sequence (DNA): TGCAGCGTTGAGCCCGGGACAGGCGAAACGGATACGCAGTATTTT. It specifies CSVEPGTGETDTQYF.